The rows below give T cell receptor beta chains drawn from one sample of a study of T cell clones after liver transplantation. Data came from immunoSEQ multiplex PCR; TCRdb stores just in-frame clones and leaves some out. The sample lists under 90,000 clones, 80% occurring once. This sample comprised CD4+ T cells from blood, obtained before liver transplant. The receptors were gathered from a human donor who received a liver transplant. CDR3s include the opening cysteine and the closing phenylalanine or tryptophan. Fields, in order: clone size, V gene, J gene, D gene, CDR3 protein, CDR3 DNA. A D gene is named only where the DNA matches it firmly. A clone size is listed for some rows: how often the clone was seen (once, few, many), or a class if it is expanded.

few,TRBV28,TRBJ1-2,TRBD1,CASSPTGVVGRDGYTF,TGTGCCAGCAGCCCGACAGGGGTAGTCGGTCGAGATGGCTACACCTTC
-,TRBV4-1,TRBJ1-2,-,CASSQDAQNYGYTF,TGCGCCAGCAGCCAAGATGCCCAGAACTATGGCTACACCTTC
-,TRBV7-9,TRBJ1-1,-,CASSYTPGTEAFF,TGTGCCAGCAGCTATACCCCAGGCACTGAAGCTTTCTTT
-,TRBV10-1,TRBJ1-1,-,CASTLDGASEAFF,TGCGCCAGCACTCTAGACGGGGCAAGCGAAGCTTTCTTT
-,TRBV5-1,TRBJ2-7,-,CASSVDSSGSSYEQYF,TGCGCCAGCAGCGTGGACTCCTCGGGGAGCTCCTACGAGCAGTACTTC
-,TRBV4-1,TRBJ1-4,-,CASSGPGRTNEKLFF,TGCGCCAGCAGCGGCCCGGGACGGACTAATGAAAAACTGTTTTTT
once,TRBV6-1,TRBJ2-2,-,CASNPRGTATGELFF,TGTGCCAGCAACCCACGCGGGACAGCGACCGGGGAGCTGTTTTTT
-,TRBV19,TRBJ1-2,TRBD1,CASSIATGAYGYTF,TGTGCCAGTAGTATAGCCACAGGGGCCTATGGCTACACCTTC
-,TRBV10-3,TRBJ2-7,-,CAISGIPGEQYF,TGTGCCATCAGTGGGATCCCTGGAGAGCAGTACTTC
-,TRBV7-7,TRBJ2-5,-,CASSLGAGRWVTQYF,TGTGCTAGCAGCTTAGGAGCTGGACGCTGGGTGACCCAGTACTTC
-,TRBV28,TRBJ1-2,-,CASSLGGYGYTF,TGTGCCAGCAGTTTAGGGGGCTATGGCTACACCTTC
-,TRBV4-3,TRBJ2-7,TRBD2,CASSQDTAGLYEQYF,TGCGCCAGCAGCCAAGATACAGCGGGACTCTACGAGCAGTACTTC
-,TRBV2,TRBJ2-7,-,CASSTGEEYEQYF,TGTGCCAGCAGTACCGGGGAGGAATACGAGCAGTACTTC
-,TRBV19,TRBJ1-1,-,CASSILEGTEAFF,TGTGCCAGTAGTATTCTTGAGGGGACTGAAGCTTTCTTT
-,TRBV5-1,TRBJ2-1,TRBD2,CASSSPSRGGPGYNEQFF,TGCGCCAGCAGCTCGCCCTCGCGGGGAGGGCCGGGATACAATGAGCAGTTCTTC
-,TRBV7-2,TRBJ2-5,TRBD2,CASSLASSGTSEQETQYF,TGTGCCAGCAGCTTAGCCTCTTCCGGGACTAGCGAACAAGAGACCCAGTACTTC
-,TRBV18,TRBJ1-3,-,CASSPLGAPYLDTIYF,TGTGCCAGCTCACCATTGGGGGCACCGTATTTGGACACCATATATTTT
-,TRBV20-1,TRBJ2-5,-,CSVGQETQYF,TGCAGTGTGGGGCAAGAGACCCAGTACTTC
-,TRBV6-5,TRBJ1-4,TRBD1,CATRGGGGEKLFF,TGTGCCACCAGAGGAGGGGGCGGTGAAAAACTGTTTTTT
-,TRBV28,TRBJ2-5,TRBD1,CASSSGDRDQETQYF,TGTGCCAGCAGTTCCGGGGACAGGGACCAAGAGACCCAGTACTTC
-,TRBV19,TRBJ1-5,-,CASSGRNQPQHF,TGTGCCAGTAGTGGAAGGAATCAGCCCCAGCATTTT
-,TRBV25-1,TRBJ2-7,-,CASSENLGSGQYF,TGTGCCAGCAGTGAAAATCTCGGCTCGGGGCAGTACTTC
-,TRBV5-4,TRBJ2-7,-,CASSGDYPYEQYF,TGTGCCAGCAGCGGTGACTATCCCTACGAGCAGTACTTC
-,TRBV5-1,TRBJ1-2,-,CASSWAGSSDGYTF,TGCGCCAGCAGCTGGGCGGGGAGTTCAGATGGCTACACCTTC
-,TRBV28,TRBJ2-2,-,CASSLSATGELFF,TGTGCCAGCAGTTTATCCGCCACCGGGGAGCTGTTTTTT
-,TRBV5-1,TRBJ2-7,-,CASSFSFTEYEQYF,TGCGCCAGCAGCTTTAGCTTTACCGAGTACGAGCAGTACTTC
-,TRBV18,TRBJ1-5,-,CASSPRPFEAAAPQPQHF,TGTGCCAGCTCACCAAGGCCTTTTGAAGCAGCGGCCCCACAGCCCCAGCATTTT
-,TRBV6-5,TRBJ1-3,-,CASKKRGSGNTIYF,TGTGCCAGCAAAAAAAGGGGCTCTGGAAACACCATATATTTT
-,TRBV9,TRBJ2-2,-,CASSLSGGTSGELFF,TGTGCCAGCAGCTTAAGTGGCGGGACGAGCGGGGAGCTGTTTTTT
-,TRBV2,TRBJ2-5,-,CASGGGIETQYF,TGTGCCAGCGGTGGCGGGATAGAGACCCAGTACTTC
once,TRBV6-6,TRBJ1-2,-,CASRFDNNYGYTF,TGTGCCAGCAGATTCGACAATAACTATGGCTACACCTTC
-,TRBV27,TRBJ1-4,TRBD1,CASSLSWTGLNEKLFF,TGTGCCAGCAGTTTATCCTGGACAGGTCTGAATGAAAAACTGTTTTTT
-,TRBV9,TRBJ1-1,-,CASSTVQVRDTEAFF,TGTGCCAGCAGCACTGTACAGGTCCGCGACACTGAAGCTTTCTTT
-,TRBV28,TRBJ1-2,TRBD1,CASSPGQGRGGYTF,TGTGCCAGCAGTCCGGGACAGGGGAGGGGTGGCTACACCTTC
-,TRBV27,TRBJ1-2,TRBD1,CASSLGRGQDGYTF,TGTGCCAGCAGTTTGGGTAGGGGGCAAGATGGCTACACCTTC
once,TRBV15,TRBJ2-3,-,CATSRASGSFTDTQYF,TGTGCCACCAGCAGAGCTTCTGGCAGCTTCACAGATACGCAGTATTTT
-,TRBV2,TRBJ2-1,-,CASSRLTYNEQFF,TGTGCCAGCAGCCGATTAACCTACAATGAGCAGTTCTTC
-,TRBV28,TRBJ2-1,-,CASSLPGDYNEQFF,TGTGCCAGCAGTTTACCCGGGGATTACAATGAGCAGTTCTTC
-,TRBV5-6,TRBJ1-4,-,CASSLAGVLKLFF,TGTGCCAGCAGCTTGGCAGGGGTCCTAAAACTGTTTTTT
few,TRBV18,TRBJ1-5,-,CASSPGASGNQPQHF,TGTGCCAGCTCACCAGGGGCCTCGGGCAATCAGCCCCAGCATTTT
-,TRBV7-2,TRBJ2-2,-,CASSAGLNTGELFF,TGTGCCAGCAGCGCGGGACTTAACACCGGGGAGCTGTTTTTT
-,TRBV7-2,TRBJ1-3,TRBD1,CASSLFQGASGNTIYF,TGTGCCAGCAGCTTATTCCAGGGGGCTTCTGGAAACACCATATATTTT
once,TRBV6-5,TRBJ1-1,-,CASTPTGGAEAFF,TGTGCCAGCACTCCGACCGGAGGCGCTGAAGCTTTCTTT
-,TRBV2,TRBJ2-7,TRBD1,CASSAVGGASYEQYF,TGTGCCAGCAGCGCCGTAGGGGGCGCCTCCTACGAGCAGTACTTC
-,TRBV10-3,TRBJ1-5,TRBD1,CAIATGGGQPQHF,TGTGCCATCGCGACAGGGGGCGGTCAGCCCCAGCATTTT
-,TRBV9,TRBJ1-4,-,CASSVDPRNEKLFF,TGTGCCAGCAGCGTAGATCCAAGGAATGAAAAACTGTTTTTT
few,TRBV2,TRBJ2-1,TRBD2,CASSGRGGRLAALLAFNEQFF,TGTGCCAGCAGTGGTCGGGGAGGTCGGCTAGCGGCCCTTCTAGCCTTCAATGAGCAGTTCTTC
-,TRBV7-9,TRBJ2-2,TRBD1,CASSPGTGNTGELFF,TGTGCCAGCAGCCCGGGGACAGGGAACACCGGGGAGCTGTTTTTT
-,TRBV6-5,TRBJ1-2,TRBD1,CASSYYPGQPDGYTF,TGTGCCAGCAGTTACTATCCGGGACAGCCGGATGGCTACACCTTC
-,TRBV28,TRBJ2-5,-,CASSLPRAETQYF,TGTGCCAGCAGTTTACCCAGGGCTGAGACCCAGTACTTC
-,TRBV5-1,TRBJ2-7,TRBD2,CASSLFTSGYEQYF,TGCGCCAGCAGCTTGTTTACTAGCGGCTACGAGCAGTACTTC
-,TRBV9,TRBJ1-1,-,CASSVEPGGEAFF,TGTGCCAGCAGCGTAGAGCCCGGGGGGGAAGCTTTCTTT
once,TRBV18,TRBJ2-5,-,CASSRGSQETQYF,TGTGCCAGCTCACGGGGGTCCCAAGAGACCCAGTACTTC
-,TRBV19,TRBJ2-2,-,CASSMYKNTGELFF,TGTGCCAGTAGTATGTATAAGAACACCGGGGAGCTGTTTTTT
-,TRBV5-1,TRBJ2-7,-,CASREVNEQYF,TGCGCCAGCCGCGAGGTAAACGAGCAGTACTTC
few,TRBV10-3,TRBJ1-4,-,CAISDTSEKLFF,TGTGCCATCAGTGATACGTCGGAAAAACTGTTTTTT
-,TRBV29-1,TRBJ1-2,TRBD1,CSVDRVIGYTF,TGCAGCGTGGACAGGGTAATTGGCTACACCTTC
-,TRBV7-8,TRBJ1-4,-,CASSPLGGQKNEKLFF,TGTGCCAGCAGCCCCCTGGGGGGGCAGAAAAATGAAAAACTGTTTTTT
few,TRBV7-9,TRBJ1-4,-,CASRQNEKLFF,TGTGCCAGCAGACAAAATGAAAAACTGTTTTTT